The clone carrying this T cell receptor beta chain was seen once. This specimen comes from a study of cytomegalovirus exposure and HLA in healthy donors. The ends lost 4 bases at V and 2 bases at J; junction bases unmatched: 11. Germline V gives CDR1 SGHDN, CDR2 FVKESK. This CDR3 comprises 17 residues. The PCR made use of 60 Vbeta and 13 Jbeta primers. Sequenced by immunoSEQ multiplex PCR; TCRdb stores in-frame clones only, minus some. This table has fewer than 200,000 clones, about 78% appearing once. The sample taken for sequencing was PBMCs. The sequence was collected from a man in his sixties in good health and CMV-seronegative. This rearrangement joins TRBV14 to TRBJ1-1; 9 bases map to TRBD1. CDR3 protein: CASSRLRTGVSNTEAFF. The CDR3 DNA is TGTGCCAGCAGCCGCCTTCGGACAGGGGTCTCAAACACTGAAGCTTTCTTT.